This passage covers 19 T cell receptor beta chains from one sample sequenced in a study of blood T cell repertoires in COVID-19. Using immunoSEQ multiplex PCR, the repertoire was profiled, and TCRdb retains in-frame clones only, with some absent. The sample lists 55,000 to 80,000 clones; over 70% were seen once. Sequencing used peripheral blood. The receptor set was obtained from a man aged 45-60 years with active COVID-19.

CDR3 sequence reads: CASSNRDSVMNEQFF. As DNA, the CDR3 is TGTGCCAGCAGTAACCGGGACTCTGTTATGAATGAGCAGTTCTTC. The chain couples TRBV6-6 to TRBJ2-1; D perhaps matches TRBD2 (6 bases). V lost 5 bases, J lost 7 bases, and 18 bases lay in between. The CDR3 extends over 15 amino acids. The germline CDR1 and CDR2 sequences are MNHNY and SVGAGI (reference sequence).

The chain has TRBV19 and TRBJ1-1, with a possible D match to TRBD1 (6 bases). The CDR3 runs to 15 residues. Trimming took off 3 bases at V and 1 base at J, with 12 bases between the two ends. Per germline, CDR1 LNHDA and CDR2 SQIVND (reference sequence). The CDR3 nucleotides read TGTGCCAGTAGTATCTCCCCACAGGGGAACACTGAAGCTTTCTTT. Translated: CASSISPQGNTEAFF.

This clone came up a few times. The V call is TRBV5-6, the J call TRBJ1-2, with D maybe TRBD1 (6 bases). CDR1 and CDR2 (germline): SGHDT, YYEEEE. The CDR3 spans 13 residues. Trimming shortened V by 0 bases and J by 7 bases, and 10 bases separated the two germline ends. The CDR3 DNA reads TGTGCCAGCAGCTTGGTTACAGGGAGTGGCTACACCTTC. This gives the protein CASSLVTGSGYTF.

The chain's CDR3 is CASSLGLAQETQYF. Here the CDR3 DNA reads TGCGCCAGCAGCTTGGGACTGGCCCAAGAGACCCAGTACTTC. The V call is TRBV5-1, the J call TRBJ2-5; no reliable D call. Germline CDR1 SGHRS, CDR2 YFSETQ. The V gene lost 0 bases and the J gene lost 1 base, with 7 bases spanning the gap. The CDR3 extends over 14 amino acids.

The table lists this clone with a count of one. The V call is TRBV30, the J call TRBJ1-5; tentatively, D is TRBD1 (5 bases). V shed 0 bases and J shed 6 bases, with 24 bases lying between them. Germline V lookup: CDR1 GTSNPN, CDR2 SVGIG (reference sequence). CDR3 length equals 18 residues. The CDR3 region is CAWSVGAGSVRSVQPQHF. CDR3 nucleotides: TGTGCCTGGAGTGTAGGGGCAGGGTCGGTTAGGTCGGTTCAGCCCCAGCATTTT.

This rearrangement joins TRBV3-1 (or the pseudogene TRBV3-2) to TRBJ2-1; 13 bases are shared with TRBD2. Germline loops: CDR1 LGHDT, CDR2 YNNKEL (reference sequence). J gave up 15 bases and V 0 bases, and 8 bases lay outside the gene matches. The CDR3 has 15 residues. CDR3 bases: TGTGCCAGCAGCCAAGAAAGGACTAGCGGGGGACCTCCGTTCTTC. As protein: CASSQERTSGGPPFF.

V usage is TRBV6-2 or TRBV6-3 and J usage is TRBJ2-3; tentative D call: TRBD2 (6 bases). Germline values: CDR1 MNHEY, CDR2 SVGEGT. V was shortened by 2 bases and J by 6 bases, with 15 bases between the two germline ends. This CDR3 is 15 amino acids long. CDR3 sequence reads: CASSYDAEGSDTQYF. The CDR3 nucleotides are TGTGCCAGCAGTTACGACGCGGAGGGGTCGGATACGCAGTATTTT.

The rearrangement links TRBV11-3 to TRBJ1-1; D gene unclear. The germline V gene encodes CDR1 SGHNT and CDR2 YENEEA. V lost 2 bases and J 7 bases, leaving 8 bases between the germline ends. This CDR3 is built from 12 residues. CDR3 residues: CASSLTGDEAFF. The CDR3 DNA reads TGTGCCAGCAGCTTAACCGGGGATGAAGCTTTCTTT. The whole variable domain, filled in from reference TRBV11-3 and TRBJ1-1, reads EAGVVQSPRYKIIEKKQPVAFWCNPISGHNTLYWYLQNLGQGPELLIRYENEEAVDDSQLPKDRFSAERLKGVDSTLKIQPAELGDSAVYLCASSLTGDEAFFGQGTRLTVV.

The J gene is TRBJ1-2, the V gene TRBV7-8; TRBD1 matches 7 bases. Unmatched junction bases numbered 7, after V lost 3 bases and J lost 6 bases. Germline-derived CDR1 and CDR2 are SGHVS and FQNEAQ. The length of the CDR3 is 14 residues. The CDR3 bases are TGTGCCAGCAGCTTTCCGGGACAGAGCGATGGCTACACCTTC. This encodes CASSFPGQSDGYTF.

Notes on this clone: Other DNA sequences of this sample code for an identical CDR3. The rearrangement uses TRBV3-1 (or the pseudogene TRBV3-2) and TRBJ2-1; TRBD2 aligns across 8 bases. The CDR3 loop spans 14 amino acids. J gave up 6 bases and V 1 base, and 2 bases lay outside the gene matches. CDR1 and CDR2 from the germline V gene are LGHDT and YNNKEL (reference sequence). The CDR3 DNA is TGTGCCAGCAGCCAAGTGCTAGCGGGCAATGAGCAGTTCTTC. This gives the protein CASSQVLAGNEQFF.

The chain couples TRBV20-1 to TRBJ2-3; 11 bases line up with TRBD2. The germline gives CDR1 DFQATT, CDR2 SNEGSKA (reference sequence). V lost 3 bases, J lost 5 bases, and 4 bases stayed unmatched. The CDR3 spans 14 residues. The CDR3 coding sequence is TGCAGTGCTAGTAGCGGGGGGGCCGTAGATACGCAGTATTTT. Protein product: CSASSGGAVDTQYF.

On this clone itself: Sequence at one end of the junction differs from germline and may be a read error. The chain is built from TRBV2 and TRBJ2-3, with 8 nucleotides matching TRBD2. Germline CDR1 is SNHLY and CDR2 is FYNNEI. The CDR3 sequence is 14 residues long. Here the CDR3 reads CASSEALGTRGLNF. CDR3 DNA sequence: TGTGCCAGCAGTGAAGCGCTAGGGACTAGGGGCCTTAATTTT.

This chain uses TRBV27 with TRBJ1-5; the match to TRBD1 covers 9 bases. The germline V gene encodes CDR1 MNHEY and CDR2 SMNVEV (reference sequence). CDR3 size: 14 residues. Trimming cost V 3 bases and J 4 bases; bases outside gene matches: 1. As DNA, the CDR3 is TGTGCCAGCAGTTTGGGGACAGGGAATCAGCCCCAGCATTTT. This sequence encodes CASSLGTGNQPQHF.

Concerning this clone: Its ends do not fully match the called genes, so a read error is possible. The V gene is TRBV2, the J gene TRBJ2-7; TRBD2 agrees at 13 bases. The CDR3 runs to 15 residues. Germline assignment: CDR1 SNHLY and CDR2 FYNNEI. In nucleotides, the CDR3 is TGTGCCAGCAGTGATGAAGGACTAGCGGGGGCGGTCTATCACTTC. Its protein is CASSDEGLAGAVYHF.

The gene calls are TRBV6-5 and TRBJ2-3, with D unclear. The CDR3 has 16 amino acids. CDR1 and CDR2 (germline): MNHEY, SVGAGI. V lost 0 bases and J lost 2, with 12 bases in between. CDR3 in DNA: TGTGCCAGCAGTTACTCGTTTGAGTCTTCCACAGATACGCAGTATTTT. The encoded protein is CASSYSFESSTDTQYF.

This clone showed up just a few times. V is TRBV7-2 and J is TRBJ2-7, with D possibly being TRBD1 (6 bases). CDR1 SGHTA and CDR2 FQGNSA come from the germline V gene. CDR3 length equals 14 residues. Trimming pared 5 bases from V and 2 bases from J, leaving 13 bases between. The CDR3 coding sequence is TGTGCCAGCAGCCCCGGGGACACTCCCTACGAGCAGTACTTC. It codes for CASSPGDTPYEQYF.

The chain carries TRBV28 and TRBJ2-2; 7 nucleotides line up with TRBD1. The CDR3 consists of 15 residues. CDR1 is MDHEN and CDR2 is SYDVKM in the germline V gene. With 4 bases clipped from V and 3 bases from J, the junction kept 5 bases outside the gene matches. The CDR3 reads CASSSTGYDTGELFF. CDR3 nucleotide sequence: TGTGCCAGCAGTTCGACAGGGTACGACACCGGGGAGCTGTTTTTT.

About this clone itself: Other DNA sequences within the sample encode an identical CDR3. The chain joins TRBV6-4 to TRBJ1-2, with TRBD1 identical over 9 bases. This CDR3 spans 13 amino acids. J lost 6 bases, V lost 5 bases, and 4 bases had no gene match. In germline, CDR1 is MRHNA, CDR2 SNTAGT. Here the CDR3 DNA reads TGTGCCAGCAGTCGGGACAGGGCCAATGGCTACACCTTC. As protein: CASSRDRANGYTF.

There are a few counts of this clone. The chain has TRBV7-9 and TRBJ1-2, with D tentatively TRBD1 (6 bases). This CDR3 has 15 amino acids. Trimming cost V 5 bases and J 6 bases, with 19 bases left between them. Looked up from germline, CDR1 is SEHNR and CDR2 is FQNEAQ (reference sequence). CDR3 sequence (DNA): TGTGCCAGCAGCGCTAGGACAGCCGGGAAGCATGGCTACACCTTC. Translated: CASSARTAGKHGYTF.